This TCR beta chain derives from a study of CD8 T cells in Susac syndrome. Random hexamers were used to reverse transcribe the RNA input (about 0.45 to 1 ug). Across 54 Vbeta and 13 Jbeta, immunoSEQ multiplex PCR amplified TCR beta CDR3. TCRdb re-analysed the immunoSEQ multiplex PCR reads in MiXCR, keeping a single row per CDR3 protein. The repertoire holds tens of thousands of distinct CDR3 sequences, with roughly 94% as singletons. TCR beta was sequenced from blood CD8+ and CD4+ T cells. Deletions cut 2 bases from V and 2 bases from J, with 28 bases between. The length of the CDR3 is 21 residues. The sequenced material came from CD8+ T cells from PBMCs. The chain uses TRBV12-3 or TRBV12-4 and TRBJ2-1, with D perhaps matching TRBD1 (5 bases). The sequence was obtained from a human donor in good health. CDR3 amino acids: CASSLISNSRTTPYPYNEQFF. The CDR3 nucleotides read TGTGCCAGCAGTTTAATCTCTAACAGTCGGACAACCCCCTATCCCTACAATGAGCAGTTCTTC.